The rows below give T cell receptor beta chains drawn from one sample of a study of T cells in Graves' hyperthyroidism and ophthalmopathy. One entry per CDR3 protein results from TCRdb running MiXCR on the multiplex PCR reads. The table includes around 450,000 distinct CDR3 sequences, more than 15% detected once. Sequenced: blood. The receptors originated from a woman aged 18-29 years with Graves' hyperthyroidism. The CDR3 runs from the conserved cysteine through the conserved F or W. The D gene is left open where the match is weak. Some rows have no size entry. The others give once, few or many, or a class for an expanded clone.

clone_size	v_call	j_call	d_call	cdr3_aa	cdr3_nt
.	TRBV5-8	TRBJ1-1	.	CASRGSDAGKRVAFF	TGTGCCAGCAGAGGATCCGACGCAGGGAAGAGGGTGGCTTTCTTT
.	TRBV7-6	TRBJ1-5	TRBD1	CASSSGTGRNQPRHF	TGTGCCAGCAGCTCCGGGACAGGGCGCAATCAGCCCCGGCATTTT
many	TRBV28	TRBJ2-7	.	CASSFGGRMENEQYF	TGTGCCAGCAGTTTCGGGGGCCGAATGGAAAACGAGCAGTACTTC
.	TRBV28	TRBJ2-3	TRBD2	CAAGEAGGLDTQYF	TGTGCCGCCGGGGAGGCGGGAGGGTTGGATACGCAGTATTTT
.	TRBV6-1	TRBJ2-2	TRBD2	CASRTYSGLAGGAGELFF	TGTGCCAGCAGAACCTACAGCGGACTAGCGGGGGGGGCCGGGGAGCTGTTTTTT
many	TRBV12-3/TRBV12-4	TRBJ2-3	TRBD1	CASSPGQGPSTDTQYF	TGTGCCAGCAGCCCTGGACAGGGACCTAGCACAGATACGCAGTATTTT
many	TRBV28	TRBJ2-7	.	CASSLLPAGAEQYF	TGTGCCAGCAGTCTCCTCCCCGCAGGTGCCGAGCAGTACTTC
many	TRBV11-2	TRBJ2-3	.	CASSLAASGRDTQYF	TGTGCCAGCAGCTTAGCGGCGTCCGGTAGAGATACGCAGTATTTT
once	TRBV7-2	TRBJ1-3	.	CASSLGYGRSGNTIYF	TGTGCCAGCAGCTTAGGGTACGGACGCTCTGGAAACACCATATATTTT
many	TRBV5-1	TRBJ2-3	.	CASSRDGQTVTDTQYF	TGCGCCAGCAGCCGAGACGGACAGACAGTCACAGATACGCAGTATTTT
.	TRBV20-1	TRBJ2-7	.	CSAREARGLNEQYF	TGCAGTGCCCGGGAGGCAAGGGGGCTCAACGAGCAGTACTTC
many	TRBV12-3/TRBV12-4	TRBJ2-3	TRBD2	CASRTGTRRDTQYF	TGTGCCAGCAGAACCGGGACTAGAAGAGATACGCAGTATTTT
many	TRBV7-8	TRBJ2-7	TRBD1	CASSLGGQGAREQYF	TGTGCCAGCAGCTTGGGAGGACAGGGGGCTCGCGAGCAGTACTTC
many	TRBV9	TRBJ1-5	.	CASLLARQEVNQPQHF	TGTGCCAGCCTACTGGCTCGACAGGAGGTGAATCAGCCCCAGCATTTT
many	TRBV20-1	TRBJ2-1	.	CSARDFRLDNEQFF	TGCAGTGCTAGAGATTTCCGGTTGGACAATGAGCAGTTCTTC
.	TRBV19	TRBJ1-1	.	CASKSEYLNTEAFF	TGTGCCAGTAAATCGGAGTATTTGAACACTGAAGCTTTCTTT